A single sample is the source of the 29 T cell receptor beta chains below, sequenced in a study of cytomegalovirus exposure and HLA in healthy donors. Both 60 Vbeta primers and 13 Jbeta primers went into the PCR. Method: immunoSEQ multiplex PCR; TCRdb's copy keeps in-frame clones and lacks some. This table holds about 180,000 clones, over 60% found once. The specimen sequenced was PBMCs. The source is a man aged 40-55 years in good health and CMV-seropositive.

The rearrangement uses TRBV2 and TRBJ1-1, with D uncertain. There are 12 residues in the CDR3. CDR1 and CDR2 (germline): SNHLY, FYNNEI. Trimming took 8 bases from V and 1 from J, leaving 8 bases between them. The CDR3 DNA follows: TGTGCCAGCCCTTATAAGAACACTGAAGCTTTCTTT. Residues: CASPYKNTEAFF.

This clone has more than one count but fewer than ten. The chain carries TRBV6-1 and TRBJ2-7; 11 bases are shared with TRBD2. The length of the CDR3 is 15 residues. The V and J ends lost 6 bases and 2 bases, in that order; junction bases with no gene match: 6. Germline lookup yields CDR1 MNHNS and CDR2 SASEGT. CDR3 DNA sequence: TGTGCCAGCAGGGCGATGACTAGCGGGACCTACGAGCAGTACTTC. This encodes CASRAMTSGTYEQYF.

This sequence joins TRBV5-4 and TRBJ1-3; a weak D match, TRBD1 (6 bases). The CDR3 consists of 14 residues. V was pared by 4 bases and J by 0 bases, with 8 bases between. Germline V gene data show CDR1 as SGHNT and CDR2 as YYREEE (reference sequence). CDR3 sequence reads: CASSPDSSGNTIYF. The DNA for the CDR3 is TGTGCCAGCAGCCCGGACAGCTCTGGAAACACCATATATTTT.

The chain carries TRBV7-3 and TRBJ2-7; D unresolved. Germline V lookup: CDR1 SGHTA, CDR2 FQGTGA. V was cut by 5 bases and J by 4 bases, with 9 bases left in between. The CDR3 contains 12 residues. CDR3 residues: CASSPTGYEQYF. CDR3 nucleotide sequence: TGTGCCAGCAGCCCCACCGGGTACGAGCAGTACTTC.

The chain's CDR3 is CASSPDRFNEQFF. DNA for the CDR3: TGCGCCAGCAGCCCGGACAGATTCAATGAGCAGTTCTTC. The chain has TRBV10-1 and TRBJ2-1, with D tentatively TRBD1 (6 bases). Per germline, CDR1 WNHNN and CDR2 SYGVQD (reference sequence). This CDR3 has 13 amino acids. The germline V and J ends were trimmed by 6 bases and 6 bases, with 12 bases remaining between them.

This chain links TRBV18 with TRBJ1-5; 12 bases are shared with TRBD1. J gave up 2 bases and V 3 bases, and 5 bases lay outside the gene matches. Germline CDR1 and CDR2: KGHSH and LQKENI. This CDR3 is built from 17 residues. CDR3 protein: CASSPGTGGRGNQPQHF. The CDR3 nucleotides read TGTGCCAGCTCACCTGGGACAGGGGGCCGCGGCAATCAGCCCCAGCATTTT.

Only a few counts were recorded for this clone. V usage is TRBV11-2 and J usage is TRBJ2-2; D is unclear. V lost 1 base and J 7 bases, leaving 10 bases between the germline ends. CDR1 SGHAT and CDR2 FQNNGV come from the germline V gene. This CDR3 region has 14 residues. The CDR3 coding sequence is TGTGCCAGCAGCTTAGGTCTGAGAGGCGGGGAGCTGTTTTTT. Translated: CASSLGLRGGELFF.

The V gene is TRBV11-3, the J gene TRBJ1-2; 8 positions agree with TRBD1. V was clipped by 0 bases and J by 4 bases; unmatched bases: 10. Germline loops: CDR1 SGHNT, CDR2 YENEEA. The CDR3 is 17 residues long. The CDR3 region is CASSLEGDRQGFYGYTF. CDR3 in DNA: TGTGCCAGCAGCTTAGAGGGGGACAGGCAAGGTTTCTATGGCTACACCTTC.

The CDR3 nucleotides read TGTGCCAGCAGTTTATTGGCTAGCGGGAGAGGTGAGCAGTTCTTC. Protein sequence: CASSLLASGRGEQFF. The V and J genes are TRBV28 and TRBJ2-1, with 10 bases identical to TRBD2. Germline trimming cut 1 base from V and 9 bases from J; bases unmatched to any gene: 6. The CDR3 is made up of 15 amino acids. Germline values: CDR1 MDHEN, CDR2 SYDVKM.

The chain is built from TRBV6-5 and TRBJ2-3; D possibly corresponds to TRBD1 (6 bases). Trimming took off 4 bases at V and 2 bases at J, with 10 bases between the two ends. This CDR3 comprises 14 residues. The germline CDR1 and CDR2 sequences are MNHEY and SVGAGI. CDR3 DNA sequence: TGTGCCAGCAGTTTGGGACATTCCACAGATACGCAGTATTTT. The encoded protein is CASSLGHSTDTQYF.

V gene TRBV6-1 combines with J gene TRBJ2-7, with a possible D match to TRBD2 (6 bases). Germline V gives CDR1 MNHNS, CDR2 SASEGT. Deletions cut 6 bases from V and 5 bases from J, with 17 bases between. The CDR3 runs 14 residues. The CDR3 DNA reads TGTGCCAGCAGCCCGGGGGAAGATCGGGACGAGCAGTACTTC. Translating it yields CASSPGEDRDEQYF.

In DNA form, the CDR3 reads TGTGCCAGCAGCGTCCACACAGGGGGCCAAGGTGGCTACACCTTC. It specifies CASSVHTGGQGGYTF. The chain is built from TRBV9 and TRBJ1-2; 9 bases agree with TRBD1. The junction had 9 bases not matched to a gene; V was cut back by 2 bases and J by 7 bases. CDR3 size: 15 residues. Germline CDR1 is SGDLS and CDR2 is YYNGEE.

V and J are TRBV27 and TRBJ1-1, with a possible D match to TRBD1 (5 bases). V was cut by 5 bases and J by 0 bases, with 13 bases left in between. Per germline, CDR1 MNHEY and CDR2 SMNVEV (reference sequence). The length of the CDR3 is 15 residues. The chain's CDR3 is CASSPRGGVNTEAFF. The CDR3 coding sequence is TGTGCCAGCAGTCCCCGGGGCGGGGTGAACACTGAAGCTTTCTTT.

This clone was seen more than once but under ten times. The rearrangement links TRBV7-6 to TRBJ2-7; TRBD1 matches 9 bases. The CDR3 runs 15 residues. J gave up 3 bases and V 3 bases, and 6 bases lay outside the gene matches. Germline V gene lookup returns CDR1 SGHVS and CDR2 FNYEAQ. The CDR3 nucleotides read TGTGCCAGCAGCTTCACAGGGGGCCGTGTCTACGAGCAGTACTTC. It translates to CASSFTGGRVYEQYF.

The chain joins TRBV6-1 to TRBJ2-7; D is ambiguous. Germline V CDR1 and CDR2: MNHNS, SASEGT. The V end lost 1 base, the J end lost 3 bases, and 7 bases lay between the germline ends. The CDR3 has 13 residues. For the CDR3, the DNA is TGTGCCAGCAGTGAAGATCCGGTCTACGAGCAGTACTTC. It encodes CASSEDPVYEQYF.

Here the CDR3 reads CASTRDKDTDTQYF. The DNA of the CDR3 is TGTGCCAGCACCCGGGACAAAGACACAGATACGCAGTATTTT. The chain has TRBV7-8 and TRBJ2-3, with D perhaps matching TRBD1 (6 bases). The CDR3 extends over 14 amino acids. Germline CDR1 is SGHVS and CDR2 is FQNEAQ. V was shortened by 7 bases and J by 2 bases, with 13 bases between the two germline ends.

The J gene is TRBJ1-1, the V gene TRBV28, with D maybe TRBD1 (5 bases). V lost 5 bases and J 1 base, leaving 23 bases between the germline ends. The CDR3 runs 18 residues. From germline, CDR1 is MDHEN and CDR2 SYDVKM. The CDR3 sequence is CASSDIPGQNSSNTEAFF. For the CDR3, the DNA is TGTGCCAGCAGTGATATTCCAGGGCAGAACTCTTCGAACACTGAAGCTTTCTTT.

This clone was counted between two and nine times. At the DNA level, this CDR3 is encoded by other sequences in the same sample as well. The chain recombines TRBV30 with TRBJ2-7; D possibly corresponds to TRBD1 (6 bases). Germline V CDR1 and CDR2: GTSNPN, SVGIG (reference sequence). Trimming removed 5 bases at V and 1 base at J, with 9 bases between. This CDR3 is 12 amino acids long. CDR3 nucleotide sequence: TGTGCCTGGTCTACAGGGTCCTACGAGCAGTACTTC. It encodes CAWSTGSYEQYF.

This chain links TRBV28 with TRBJ1-1; possible D gene TRBD1, 6 bases. The CDR3 covers 14 residues. Germline loops: CDR1 MDHEN, CDR2 SYDVKM. Deletions cut 6 bases from V and 0 bases from J, with 11 bases between. Here the CDR3 reads CASRHRALNTEAFF. The CDR3 nucleotides are TGTGCCAGCAGGCACAGGGCTTTGAACACTGAAGCTTTCTTT.

The genes are TRBV5-1 and TRBJ2-1; possible D gene TRBD1, 5 bases. Germline-derived CDR1 and CDR2 are SGHRS and YFSETQ. CDR3 length equals 12 residues. V lost 4 bases and J lost 9, with 11 bases in between. CDR3 coding DNA: TGCGCCAGCAGCCCCACAGGACCTGAGCAGTTCTTC. Protein product: CASSPTGPEQFF.

The V and J genes are TRBV18 and TRBJ2-7; 13 nucleotides match TRBD2. Germline V CDR1 and CDR2: KGHSH, LQKENI. This CDR3 contains 17 residues. The trim removed 4 bases at V and 2 bases at J, leaving 8 bases unmatched. CDR3 in amino acids: CASSLGTSGISPYEQYF. CDR3 sequence (DNA): TGTGCCAGCTCACTCGGGACTAGCGGGATATCGCCCTACGAGCAGTACTTC.

Remarks on this clone: Compared with germline, one end of the junction differs, possibly owing to a read error. This sequence joins TRBV7-7 and TRBJ2-2; D is unclear. This CDR3 spans 12 amino acids. The germline V gene has CDR1 SSHAT and CDR2 FNYEAQ (reference sequence). The CDR3 loop reads CASSPPGGELFF. In DNA, the CDR3 is TGTGCTAGCAGCCCGCCGGGCGGGGAGCTGTTTTTT.

A single count supports this clone. This chain joins TRBV7-9 and TRBJ2-1; 9 bases agree with TRBD2. Per the germline V gene, CDR1 is SEHNR and CDR2 is FQNEAQ (reference sequence). The V and J ends lost 5 bases and 8 bases, in that order; junction bases with no gene match: 13. The length of the CDR3 is 16 residues. CDR3 DNA: TGTGCCAGCAGCGGAGGGCGCGGACTAGCGTTGGATGAGCAGTTCTTC. This gives the protein CASSGGRGLALDEQFF.

V and J are TRBV7-9 and TRBJ2-5, with D perhaps matching TRBD2 (6 bases). CDR3 size: 15 residues. V was cut by 1 base and J by 2 bases, with 11 bases left in between. From germline, CDR1 is SEHNR and CDR2 FQNEAQ (reference sequence). CDR3 sequence: CASSLGVAEQETQYF. CDR3 coding DNA: TGTGCCAGCAGCTTAGGGGTAGCGGAGCAAGAGACCCAGTACTTC.

This clone has a handful of counts. At one of its ends the junction is not consistent with the germline gene, which may arise from a read error. This chain joins TRBV5-1 and TRBJ2-6; D perhaps matches TRBD1 (6 bases). From germline, CDR1 is SGHRS and CDR2 YFSETQ. The CDR3 runs to 17 residues. The CDR3 reads CASSEGQSPSGANGLTF. The CDR3 bases are TGCGCCAGCAGCGAGGGACAATCTCCTTCTGGGGCCAACGGCCTGACTTTC. Based on the CDR3 plus reference TRBV5-1 and TRBJ2-6, the full variable domain is KAGVTQTPRYLIKTRGQQVTLSCSPISGHRSVSWYQQTPGQGLQFLFEYFSETQRNKGNFPGRFSGRQFSNSRSEMNVSTLELGDSALYLCASSEGQSPSGANGLTFGAGSRLTVL.

The chain is built from TRBV2 and TRBJ1-1; 9 nucleotides line up with TRBD1. After removal of 6 bases from V and 1 base from J, the junction contained 3 bases not matched to a gene. This CDR3 has 14 amino acids. Germline CDR1 reads SNHLY; CDR2 reads FYNNEI. The CDR3 nucleotides are TGTGCCAGCAGCGCGGACAGGGGGAACACTGAAGCTTTCTTT. Translation gives CASSADRGNTEAFF.

The J gene is TRBJ1-3, the V gene TRBV12-5, with D possibly matching TRBD1 (6 bases). The CDR3 length is 13 residues. Germline CDR1 LGHNT, CDR2 FRNRAP. V lost 2 bases to trimming and J lost 7 bases, with 9 bases between them. The chain's CDR3 is CASGLNQGNTIYF. CDR3 DNA: TGTGCTAGTGGTTTGAATCAGGGGAACACCATATATTTT.

The CDR3 coding sequence is TGTGCCAGTATGGGCGACAGGGGATATCAGCCCCAGCATTTT. Translated, it gives CASMGDRGYQPQHF. The V gene is TRBV19, the J gene TRBJ1-5; TRBD1 agrees at 8 bases. The V gene's germline CDR1 is LNHDA and CDR2 SQIVND (reference sequence). The ends lost 7 bases at V and 5 bases at J; junction bases unmatched: 7. CDR3 size: 14 residues.

A note on this clone: Other DNA sequences in this specimen translate into the identical CDR3. This rearrangement joins TRBV27 to TRBJ1-2, with D possibly matching TRBD1 (6 bases). This CDR3 has 12 amino acids. The germline V and J ends were trimmed by 6 bases and 8 bases, with 13 bases remaining between them. Germline V gives CDR1 MNHEY, CDR2 SMNVEV (reference sequence). The DNA for the CDR3 is TGTGCCAGCAGCTCACAGGGTAGCGGCTACACCTTC. As protein: CASSSQGSGYTF.